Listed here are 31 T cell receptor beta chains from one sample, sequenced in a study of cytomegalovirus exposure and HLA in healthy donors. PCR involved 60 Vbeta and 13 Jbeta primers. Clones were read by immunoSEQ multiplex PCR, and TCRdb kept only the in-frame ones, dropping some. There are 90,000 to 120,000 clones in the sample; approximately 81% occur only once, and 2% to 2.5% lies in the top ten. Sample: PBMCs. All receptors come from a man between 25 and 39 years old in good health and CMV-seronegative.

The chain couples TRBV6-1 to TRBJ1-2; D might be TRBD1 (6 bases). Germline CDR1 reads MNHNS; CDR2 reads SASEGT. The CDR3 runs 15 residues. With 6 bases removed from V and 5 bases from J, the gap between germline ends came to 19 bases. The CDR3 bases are TGTGCCAGCAGCCTCGTCGGGGGGCTGCGGTATGGCTACACCTTC. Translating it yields CASSLVGGLRYGYTF.

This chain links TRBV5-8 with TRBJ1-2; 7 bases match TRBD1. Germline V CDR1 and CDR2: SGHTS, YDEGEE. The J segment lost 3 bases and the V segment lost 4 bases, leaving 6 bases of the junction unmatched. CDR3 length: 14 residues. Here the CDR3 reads CASSKGQPDYGYTF. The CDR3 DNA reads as TGTGCCAGCAGCAAGGGACAGCCAGACTATGGCTACACCTTC.

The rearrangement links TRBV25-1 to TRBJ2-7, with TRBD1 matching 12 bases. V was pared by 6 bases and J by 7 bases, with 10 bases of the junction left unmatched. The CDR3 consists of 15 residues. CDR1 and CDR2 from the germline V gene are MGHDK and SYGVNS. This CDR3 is CASRAPGQGAGEQYF. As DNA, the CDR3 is TGTGCCAGCAGGGCGCCGGGACAGGGGGCCGGGGAGCAGTACTTC.

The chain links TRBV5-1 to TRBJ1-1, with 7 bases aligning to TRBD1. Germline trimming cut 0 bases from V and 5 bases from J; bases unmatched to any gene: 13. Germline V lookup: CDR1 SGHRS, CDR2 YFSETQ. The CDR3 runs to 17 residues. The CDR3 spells CASSLDRGPSRGTEAFF. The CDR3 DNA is TGCGCCAGCAGCTTGGATAGGGGGCCAAGTCGCGGGACTGAAGCTTTCTTT.

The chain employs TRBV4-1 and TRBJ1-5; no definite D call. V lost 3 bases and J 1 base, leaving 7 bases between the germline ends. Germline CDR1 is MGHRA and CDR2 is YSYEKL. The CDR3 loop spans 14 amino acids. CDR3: CASSHTPSNQPQHF. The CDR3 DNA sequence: TGCGCCAGCAGCCACACACCGAGCAATCAGCCCCAGCATTTT.

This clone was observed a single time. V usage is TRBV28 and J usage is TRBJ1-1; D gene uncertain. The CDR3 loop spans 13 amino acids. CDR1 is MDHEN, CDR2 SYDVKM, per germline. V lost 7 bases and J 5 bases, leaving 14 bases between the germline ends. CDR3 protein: CASTIGRRTEAFF. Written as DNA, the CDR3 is TGTGCCAGCACGATCGGACGGAGGACTGAAGCTTTCTTT.

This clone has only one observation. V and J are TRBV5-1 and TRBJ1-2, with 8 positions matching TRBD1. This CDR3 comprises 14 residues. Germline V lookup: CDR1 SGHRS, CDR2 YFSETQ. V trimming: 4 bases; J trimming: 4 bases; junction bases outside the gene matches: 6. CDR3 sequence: CASSPIQGAYGYTF. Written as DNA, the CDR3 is TGCGCCAGCAGCCCGATCCAGGGGGCCTATGGCTACACCTTC.

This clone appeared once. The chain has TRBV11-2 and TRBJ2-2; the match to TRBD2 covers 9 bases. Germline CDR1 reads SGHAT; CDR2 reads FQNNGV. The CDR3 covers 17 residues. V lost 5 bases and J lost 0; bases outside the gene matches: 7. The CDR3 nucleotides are TGTGCCAGCAGCCTAAGCCTAGCGGGGTCGAACACCGGGGAGCTGTTTTTT. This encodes CASSLSLAGSNTGELFF.

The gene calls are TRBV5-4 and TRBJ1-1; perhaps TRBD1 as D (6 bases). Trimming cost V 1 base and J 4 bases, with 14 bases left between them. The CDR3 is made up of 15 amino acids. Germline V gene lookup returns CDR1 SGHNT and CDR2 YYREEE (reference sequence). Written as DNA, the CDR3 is TGTGCCAGCAGCTTGACGCAGGGGAGAGGCACTGAAGCTTTCTTT. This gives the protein CASSLTQGRGTEAFF.

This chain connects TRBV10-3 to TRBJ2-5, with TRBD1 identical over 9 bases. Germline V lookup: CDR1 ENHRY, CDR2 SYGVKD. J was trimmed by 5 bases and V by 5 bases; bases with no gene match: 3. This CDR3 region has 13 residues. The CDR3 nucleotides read TGTGCCATCAGTACAGGGGGCACCGAGACCCAGTACTTC. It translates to CAISTGGTETQYF.

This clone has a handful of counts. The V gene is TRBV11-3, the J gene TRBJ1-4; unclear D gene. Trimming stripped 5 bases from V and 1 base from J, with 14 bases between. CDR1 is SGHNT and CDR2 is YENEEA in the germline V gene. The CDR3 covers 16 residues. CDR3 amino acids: CASSPLGHRTNEKLFF. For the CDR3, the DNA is TGTGCCAGCAGCCCACTTGGCCACAGAACTAATGAAAAACTGTTTTTT.

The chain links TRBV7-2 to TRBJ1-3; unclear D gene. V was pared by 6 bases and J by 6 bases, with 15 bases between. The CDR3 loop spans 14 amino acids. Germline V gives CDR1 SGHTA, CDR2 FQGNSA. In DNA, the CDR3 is TGTGCCAGCAGATGGAGAGGAAACGAAAACACCATATATTTT. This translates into CASRWRGNENTIYF.

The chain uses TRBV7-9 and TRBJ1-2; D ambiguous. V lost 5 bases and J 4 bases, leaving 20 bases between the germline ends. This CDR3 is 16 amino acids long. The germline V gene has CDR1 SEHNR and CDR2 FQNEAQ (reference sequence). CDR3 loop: CASSPLVPPGGYGYTF. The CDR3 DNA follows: TGTGCCAGCAGCCCCTTGGTTCCCCCCGGAGGCTATGGCTACACCTTC.

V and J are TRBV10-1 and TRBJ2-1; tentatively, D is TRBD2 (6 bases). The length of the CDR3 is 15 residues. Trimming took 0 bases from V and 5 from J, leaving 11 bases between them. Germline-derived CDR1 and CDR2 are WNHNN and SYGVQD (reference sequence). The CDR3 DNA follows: TGCGCCAGCAGTGAGTCGAGCGGGCGAAACAATGAGCAGTTCTTC. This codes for CASSESSGRNNEQFF.

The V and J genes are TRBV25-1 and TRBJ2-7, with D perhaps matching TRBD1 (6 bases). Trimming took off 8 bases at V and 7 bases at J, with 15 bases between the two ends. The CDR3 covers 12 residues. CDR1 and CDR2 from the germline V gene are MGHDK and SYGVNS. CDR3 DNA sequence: TGTGCCAGCCGAGGACAGCCTCGAGAGCAGTACTTC. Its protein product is CASRGQPREQYF.

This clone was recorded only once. The CDR3 coding sequence is TGTGCCAGCAGCTTGTGGGACAGGGCTCTCTATGGCTACACCTTC. It specifies CASSLWDRALYGYTF. This sequence joins TRBV5-6 and TRBJ1-2; 9 bases align to TRBD1. V trimming: 1 base; J trimming: 4 bases; junction bases outside the gene matches: 5. Germline CDR1 and CDR2: SGHDT and YYEEEE. The CDR3 is made up of 15 amino acids.

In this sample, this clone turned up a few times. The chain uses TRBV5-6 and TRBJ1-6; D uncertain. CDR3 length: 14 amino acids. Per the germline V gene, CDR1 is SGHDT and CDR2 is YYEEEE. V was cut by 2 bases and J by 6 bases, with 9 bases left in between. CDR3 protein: CASSFLTVNSPLHF. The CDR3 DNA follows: TGTGCCAGCAGCTTTCTCACAGTTAATTCACCCCTCCACTTT.

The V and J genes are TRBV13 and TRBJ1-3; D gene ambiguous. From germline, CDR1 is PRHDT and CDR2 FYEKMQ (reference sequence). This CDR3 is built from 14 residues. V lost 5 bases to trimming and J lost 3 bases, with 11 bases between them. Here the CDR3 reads CASSQAGVGNTIYF. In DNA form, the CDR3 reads TGTGCCAGCAGCCAAGCCGGGGTTGGAAACACCATATATTTT.

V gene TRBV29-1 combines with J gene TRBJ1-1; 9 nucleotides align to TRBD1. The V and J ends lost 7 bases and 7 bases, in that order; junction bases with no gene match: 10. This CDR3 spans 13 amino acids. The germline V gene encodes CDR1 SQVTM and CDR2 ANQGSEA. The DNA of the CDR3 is TGCAGCGGGTGGAAACAGGGGGCGGGTGAAGCTTTCTTT. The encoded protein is CSGWKQGAGEAFF.

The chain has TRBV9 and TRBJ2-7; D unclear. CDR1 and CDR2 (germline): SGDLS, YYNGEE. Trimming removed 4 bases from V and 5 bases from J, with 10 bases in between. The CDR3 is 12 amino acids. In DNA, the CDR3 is TGTGCCAGCAGCCCCGGGTCCCACGAGCAGTACTTC. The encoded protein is CASSPGSHEQYF.

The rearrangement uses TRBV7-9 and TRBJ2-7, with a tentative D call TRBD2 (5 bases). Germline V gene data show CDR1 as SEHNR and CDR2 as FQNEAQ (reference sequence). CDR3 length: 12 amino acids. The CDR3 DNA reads TGTGCTACCTCGGGAAGCTCCTACGAGCAGTACTTC. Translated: CATSGSSYEQYF.

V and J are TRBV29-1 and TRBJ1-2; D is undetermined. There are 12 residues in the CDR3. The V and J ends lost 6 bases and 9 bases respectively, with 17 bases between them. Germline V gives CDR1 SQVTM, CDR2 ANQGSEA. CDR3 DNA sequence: TGCAGCGTCGGGAGTGGGGAGGGTAGCTACACCTTC. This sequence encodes CSVGSGEGSYTF.

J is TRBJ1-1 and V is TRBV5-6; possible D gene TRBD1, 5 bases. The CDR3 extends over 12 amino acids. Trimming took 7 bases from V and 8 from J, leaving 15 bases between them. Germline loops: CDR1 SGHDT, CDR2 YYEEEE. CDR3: CASAGGSSEAFF. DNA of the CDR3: TGTGCCAGCGCCGGGGGAAGCTCGGAAGCTTTCTTT.

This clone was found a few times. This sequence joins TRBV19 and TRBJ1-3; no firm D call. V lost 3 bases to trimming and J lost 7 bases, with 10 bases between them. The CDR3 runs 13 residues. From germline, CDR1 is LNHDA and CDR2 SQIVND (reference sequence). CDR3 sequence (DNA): TGTGCCAGTAGTATCCGGAGAGGGAACACCATATATTTT. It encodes CASSIRRGNTIYF.

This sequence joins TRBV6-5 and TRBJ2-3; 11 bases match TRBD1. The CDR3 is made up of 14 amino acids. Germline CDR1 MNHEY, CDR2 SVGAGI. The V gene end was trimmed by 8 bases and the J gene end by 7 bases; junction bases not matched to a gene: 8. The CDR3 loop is CASSSDRGPNTQYF. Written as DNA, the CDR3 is TGTGCCAGCTCCTCGGACAGGGGGCCGAATACGCAGTATTTT.

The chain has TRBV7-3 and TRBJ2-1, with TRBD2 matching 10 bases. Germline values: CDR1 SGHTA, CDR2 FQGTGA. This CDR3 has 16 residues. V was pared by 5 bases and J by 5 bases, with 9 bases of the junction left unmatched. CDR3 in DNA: TGTGCCAGCAGCCTCTGGACTAGCGGTAGTAACAATGAGCAGTTCTTC. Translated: CASSLWTSGSNNEQFF.

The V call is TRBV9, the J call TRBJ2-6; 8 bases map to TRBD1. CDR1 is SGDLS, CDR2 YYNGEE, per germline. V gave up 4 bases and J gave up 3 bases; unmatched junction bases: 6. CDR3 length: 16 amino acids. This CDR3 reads CASSSRQGNGANVLTF. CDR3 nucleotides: TGTGCCAGCAGCTCTCGACAGGGGAATGGGGCCAACGTCCTGACTTTC.

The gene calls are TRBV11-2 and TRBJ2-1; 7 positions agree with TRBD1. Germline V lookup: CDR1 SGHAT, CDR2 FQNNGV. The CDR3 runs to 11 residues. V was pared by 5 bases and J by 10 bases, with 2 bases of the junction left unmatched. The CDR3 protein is CASSPGQEQFF. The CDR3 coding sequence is TGTGCCAGCAGCCCGGGACAGGAGCAGTTCTTC.

The CDR3 sequence: CASSLAQIGLQHF. In DNA, the CDR3 is TGTGCCAGCAGCTTAGCGCAGATAGGACTCCAGCATTTT. The J gene is TRBJ1-5, the V gene TRBV7-9; D gene ambiguous. Germline V gives CDR1 SEHNR, CDR2 FQNEAQ (reference sequence). This CDR3 has 13 amino acids. Trimming removed 0 bases from V and 12 bases from J, with 12 bases in between.

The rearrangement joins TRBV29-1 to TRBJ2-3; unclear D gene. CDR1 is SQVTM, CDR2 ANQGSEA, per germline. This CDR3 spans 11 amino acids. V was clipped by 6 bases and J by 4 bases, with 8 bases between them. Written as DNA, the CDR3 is TGCAGCGTCGACTTCGCAGATACGCAGTATTTT. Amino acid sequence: CSVDFADTQYF.

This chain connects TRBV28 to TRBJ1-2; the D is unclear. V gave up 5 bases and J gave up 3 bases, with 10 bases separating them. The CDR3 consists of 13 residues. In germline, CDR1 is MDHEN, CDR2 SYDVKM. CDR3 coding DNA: TGTGCCAGCAGTATGAGGTCTCACTATGGCTACACCTTC. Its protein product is CASSMRSHYGYTF.